Shown below are 4 T cell receptor beta chains from a single sample sequenced in a study of blood T cells in healthy people across ages. The use of a sample-barcoded 5' primer and a J-beta primer mix characterized a second PCR of about 6 to 11 cycles. From the 5' RACE reads, TCRdb called clonotypes with MiXCR, one entry per CDR3 protein. This sample has some 760,000 distinct CDR3 sequences; roughly 25% occur once, and the top ten carry under 10%. This sample was shared with a second study, whose subject was T cells of mothers and their children.

The sample consisted of blood. These receptors came from a boy aged 10-17 years in good health.

There are a few counts of this clonotype. The rearrangement uses TRBV19 and TRBJ2-5, with 8 bases lining up with TRBD2. The CDR3 runs to 16 residues. With V trimmed by 5 bases and J by 5 bases, 13 bases remained unmatched. Per the germline V gene, CDR1 is LNHDA and CDR2 is SQIVND (reference sequence). The CDR3 region is CASSPTGTRGGETQYF. The CDR3 DNA reads TGTGCCAGTAGTCCCACCGGGACTAGGGGGGGGGAGACCCAGTACTTC.

The chain couples TRBV7-9 to TRBJ1-4; D is undetermined. Germline lookup yields CDR1 SEHNR and CDR2 FQNEAQ (reference sequence). The CDR3 has 17 residues. Trimming left V 5 bases short and J 2 bases short, with 18 bases between. CDR3 region: CASSPSRGVGTNEKLFF. In DNA, the CDR3 is TGTGCCAGCAGCCCGTCGCGTGGTGTTGGGACTAATGAAAAACTGTTTTTT.

This clonotype has a handful of counts. The rearrangement joins TRBV7-9 to TRBJ2-3, with a weak D call TRBD1 (5 bases). This CDR3 is 13 amino acids long. The germline V and J ends were trimmed by 4 bases and 4 bases, with 9 bases remaining between them. Germline-derived CDR1 and CDR2 are SEHNR and FQNEAQ (reference sequence). CDR3 region: CASSWGAADTQYF. Written as DNA, the CDR3 is TGTGCCAGCAGCTGGGGCGCGGCAGATACGCAGTATTTT.

This clonotype was observed a handful of times. This chain joins TRBV6-5 and TRBJ1-6; D remains ambiguous. Germline-derived CDR1 and CDR2 are MNHEY and SVGAGI. Trimming took off 6 bases at V and 5 bases at J, with 11 bases between the two ends. CDR3 length: 14 amino acids. Here the CDR3 DNA reads TGTGCCAGCAGGTCTCAAGGGAATAATTCACCCCTCCACTTT. Protein: CASRSQGNNSPLHF.